The clone carrying this T cell receptor (beta chain) was seen repeatedly, ten times or more. TCRdb ran MiXCR on the reads and lists one entry per CDR3 protein. The table has approximately 250,000 distinct CDR3 sequences, approximately 9.1% seen once; the top ten hold more than 13%. V was clipped by 2 bases and J by 1 base, with 11 bases between them. This CDR3 is built from 15 residues. Germline CDR1 SGHVS, CDR2 FQNEAQ. This sample is drawn from a study of T cell repertoires in cytomegalovirus infection. The clonotype was recovered from a human donor in good health (CMV status not recorded). Some clones in this sample may be carry-over from other donors' samples. The specimen sequenced was PBMCs. This rearrangement joins TRBV7-8 to TRBJ1-1; no clear D. The DNA of the CDR3 is TGTGCCAGCAGCTTATCTATACATACGAACACTGAAGCTTTCTTT. It is translated as CASSLSIHTNTEAFF.